This T cell receptor beta chain was found in a study of CD8 T cells in ankylosing spondylitis. CDR3 size: 14 residues. Germline assignment: CDR1 MDHEN and CDR2 SYDVKM. The V gene lost 3 bases and the J gene lost 2 bases, with 8 bases spanning the gap. There are many counts of this clonotype. TCRdb analysed the 5' RACE reads with MiXCR anew, one entry per CDR3 protein. The sample contains more than 300,000 distinct CDR3 sequences, approximately 10% of which appear only once. The receptor's source is a female donor with ankylosing spondylitis or in good health (not recorded which). The chain links TRBV28 to TRBJ1-3; D may be TRBD1 (5 bases). The sequenced sample consisted of blood, either unsorted or a sorted T cell fraction (not recorded which). The CDR3 DNA reads TGTGCCAGCAGTTTCGGGACGACTGGAAACACCATATATTTT. This translates into CASSFGTTGNTIYF. Looking up the rest from reference TRBV28 and TRBJ1-3 gives the full variable domain: DVKVTQSSRYLVKRTGEKVFLECVQDMDHENMFWYRQDPGLGLRLIYFSYDVKMKEKGDIPEGYSVSREKKERFSLILESASTNQTSMYLCASSFGTTGNTIYFGEGSWLTVV.